This entry lists 6 T cell receptor beta chains sequenced from one sample in a study of T cell responses to AZD1222 COVID-19 vaccine. Clones were sequenced by immunoSEQ multiplex PCR, and TCRdb holds only the in-frame ones, with some missing. The sample holds about 94,000 clones; 85% to 90% are singletons and the top ten take about 12%. Sequencing used peripheral blood, obtained 28 days after the second AZD1222 dose. These receptors all come from an adult who received the AZD1222 COVID-19 vaccine.

The rearrangement uses TRBV28 and TRBJ2-2, with 8 bases that match TRBD2. CDR3 size: 14 residues. CDR1 MDHEN and CDR2 SYDVKM come from the germline V gene. The V gene end was trimmed by 6 bases and the J gene end by 6 bases; junction bases not matched to a gene: 6. CDR3 nucleotide sequence: TGTGCCAGCAGGCGAGCGGGAGCTCCCGGGGAGCTGTTTTTT. Its protein is CASRRAGAPGELFF. The variable domain in full, with the rest retrieved from reference TRBV28 and TRBJ2-2, is DVKVTQSSRYLVKRTGEKVFLECVQDMDHENMFWYRQDPGLGLRLIYFSYDVKMKEKGDIPEGYSVSREKKERFSLILESASTNQTSMYLCASRRAGAPGELFFGEGSRLTVL.

The V gene is TRBV9, the J gene TRBJ2-2; D not certain. CDR1 SGDLS and CDR2 YYNGEE come from the germline V gene. V gave up 0 bases and J gave up 7 bases, with 7 bases separating them. CDR3 length equals 13 residues. The CDR3 sequence: CASSVARHGELFF. The CDR3 DNA follows: TGTGCCAGCAGCGTAGCAAGGCACGGGGAGCTGTTTTTT.

The gene calls are TRBV19 and TRBJ2-2; D uncertain. The CDR3 extends over 19 amino acids. Per the germline V gene, CDR1 is LNHDA and CDR2 is SQIVND (reference sequence). Trimming removed 3 bases at V and 1 base at J, with 21 bases between. The CDR3 region has the DNA TGTGCCAGTAGTATTGCGGCCAGTTTCGGCGATAGGAACACCGGGGAGCTGTTTTTT. Encoded protein: CASSIAASFGDRNTGELFF.

This clone was counted between two and nine times. The chain recombines TRBV19 with TRBJ1-1; 9 nucleotides match TRBD1. The CDR3 sequence is 14 residues long. Trimming cost V 6 bases and J 10 bases; bases outside gene matches: 12. The germline gives CDR1 LNHDA, CDR2 SQIVND (reference sequence). CDR3 in DNA: TGTGCCAGTAGCTACGGACAGGGGCCCTCGGGAGCTTTCTTT. It yields the protein CASSYGQGPSGAFF.

The chain recombines TRBV2 with TRBJ1-2, with a weak D call TRBD1 (5 bases). The germline gives CDR1 SNHLY, CDR2 FYNNEI. The V and J ends lost 5 bases and 6 bases respectively, with 13 bases between them. This CDR3 contains 13 residues. The CDR3: CASSSFQGNGYTF. DNA of the CDR3: TGTGCCAGCAGTAGTTTTCAGGGAAATGGCTACACCTTC.

The chain couples TRBV4-1 to TRBJ2-7; TRBD2 is a possible D gene (5 bases). V was trimmed by 0 bases and J by 2 bases, leaving 8 bases between them. There are 14 residues in the CDR3. Germline CDR1 is MGHRA and CDR2 is YSYEKL. This CDR3 is CASSQETGAYEQYF. CDR3 coding DNA: TGCGCCAGCAGCCAAGAAACCGGGGCCTACGAGCAGTACTTC.